This section outlines one T cell receptor beta chain sequence together with its context. This sample is drawn from a study of early T cells in non-severe SARS-CoV-2 infection. Overall study context: It was bulk RNA from unsorted whole blood that was sequenced, and the chains were unpaired.

Trimming removed 4 bases from V and 7 bases from J; junction bases left unmatched: 10. This CDR3 is 16 amino acids long. Germline assignment: CDR1 SGHRS and CDR2 YFSETQ. MiXCR, applied by TCRdb to the 5' RACE reads, yields one record per CDR3 protein. The sample has tens of thousands of distinct CDR3 sequences; approximately 11% are singletons. J is TRBJ2-1 and V is TRBV5-1; 11 bases fit TRBD1. This clonotype was sampled from an adult who was a healthcare worker with PCR-confirmed SARS-CoV-2 infection or an uninfected control (not recorded which). The material sequenced was whole blood, taken at baseline. The CDR3 nucleotides read TGCGCCAGCAGCGCCCGGACAGGGGGCGCAGGTAATGAGCAGTTCTTC. This sequence encodes CASSARTGGAGNEQFF.